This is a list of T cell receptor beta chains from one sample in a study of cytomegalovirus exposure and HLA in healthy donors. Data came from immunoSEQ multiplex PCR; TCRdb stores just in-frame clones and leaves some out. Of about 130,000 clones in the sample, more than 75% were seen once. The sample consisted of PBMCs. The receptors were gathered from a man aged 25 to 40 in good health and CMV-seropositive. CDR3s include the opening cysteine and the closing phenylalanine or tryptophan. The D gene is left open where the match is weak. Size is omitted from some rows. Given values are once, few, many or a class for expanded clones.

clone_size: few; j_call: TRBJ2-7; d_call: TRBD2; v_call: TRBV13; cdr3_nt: TGTGCCAGCAGCTTAGGCCACGGACTAGCGGGAGCCTACGAGCAGTACTTC; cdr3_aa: CASSLGHGLAGAYEQYF
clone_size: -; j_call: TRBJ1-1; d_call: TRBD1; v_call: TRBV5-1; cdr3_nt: TGCGCCAGCAGCTTTGTGGGACAGGGTAACACTGAAGCTTTCTTT; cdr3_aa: CASSFVGQGNTEAFF
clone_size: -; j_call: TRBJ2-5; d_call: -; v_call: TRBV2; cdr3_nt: TGTGCCACCCCAACCGGGCGGAGGGATGGGAAGACCCAGTACTTC; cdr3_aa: CATPTGRRDGKTQYF
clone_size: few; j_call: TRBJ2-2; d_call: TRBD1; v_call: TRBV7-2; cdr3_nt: TGTGCCAGCAGCCCAATACCGGGACAGGGGGACACCGGGGAGCTGTTTTTT; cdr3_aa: CASSPIPGQGDTGELFF
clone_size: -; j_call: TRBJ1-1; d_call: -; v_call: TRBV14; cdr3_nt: TGTGCCAGCAGCCAAGCTCAGGGCTGGACTGAAGCTTTCTTT; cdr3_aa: CASSQAQGWTEAFF
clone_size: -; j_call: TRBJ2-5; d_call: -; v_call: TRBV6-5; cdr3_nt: TGTGCCAGCAGTCGACAGGTCCAGGAGACCCAGTACTTC; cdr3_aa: CASSRQVQETQYF
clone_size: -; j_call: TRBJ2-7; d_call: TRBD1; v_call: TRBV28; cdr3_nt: TGTGCCAGCAGTCTTCCCGGACAGGTGGTATACGAGCAGTACTTC; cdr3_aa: CASSLPGQVVYEQYF
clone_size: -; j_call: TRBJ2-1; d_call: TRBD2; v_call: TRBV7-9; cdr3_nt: TGTGCCAGCAGCTTAGCGAGTAAGCGGGGCTACAATGAGCAGTTCTTC; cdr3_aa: CASSLASKRGYNEQFF
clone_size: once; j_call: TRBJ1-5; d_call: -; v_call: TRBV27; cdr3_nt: TGTGCCAGCAGTTTAGGCAGAAATCAGCCCCAGCATTTT; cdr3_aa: CASSLGRNQPQHF
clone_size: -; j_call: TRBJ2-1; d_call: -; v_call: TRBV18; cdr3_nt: TGTGCCAGCTCACCGATGACAGCTCGCTACAATGAGCAGTTCTTC; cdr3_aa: CASSPMTARYNEQFF
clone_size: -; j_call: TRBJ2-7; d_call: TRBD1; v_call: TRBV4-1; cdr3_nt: TGCGCCAGCAGCCCCCGGGACAGCAACTCCTACGAGCAGTACTTC; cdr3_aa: CASSPRDSNSYEQYF
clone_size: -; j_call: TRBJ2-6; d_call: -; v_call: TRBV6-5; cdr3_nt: TGTGCCAGCAGTAGATACAGTTCTGGGGCCAACGTCCTGACTTTC; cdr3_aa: CASSRYSSGANVLTF
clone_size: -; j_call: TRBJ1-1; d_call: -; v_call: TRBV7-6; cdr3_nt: TGTGCCAGCAGCCTCGGAGGGGACACTGAAGCTTTCTTT; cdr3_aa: CASSLGGDTEAFF
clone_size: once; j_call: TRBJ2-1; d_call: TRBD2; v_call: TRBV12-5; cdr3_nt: TGTGCTAGTGGTTTGGTAGCTAGCGGGAGGGCCCACAATGAGCAGTTCTTC; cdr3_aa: CASGLVASGRAHNEQFF
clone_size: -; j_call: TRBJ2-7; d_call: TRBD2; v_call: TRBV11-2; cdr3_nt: TGTGCCAGCAGCTTAGGGGCGGGAGGGCATCGCGAGCAGTACTTC; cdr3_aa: CASSLGAGGHREQYF
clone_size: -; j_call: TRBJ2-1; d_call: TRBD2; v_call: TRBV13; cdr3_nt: TGTGCCAGCAGCCCTTGGGGCGCTAGCGGGGGGGAGGGGGGGCAGTTCTTC; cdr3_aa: CASSPWGASGGEGGQFF
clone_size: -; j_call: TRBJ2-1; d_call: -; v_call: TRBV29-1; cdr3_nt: TGCAGCGTTGCTCGAAGCGGGAATGAGCAGTTCTTC; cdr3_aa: CSVARSGNEQFF